This T cell receptor (beta chain) was documented in a study of long-term antiretroviral therapy in people with HIV (dated by TCRdb to the early 2020s). At the level of the whole study: The earliest samples were collected about a decade before the 2015 WHO recommendation for immediate ART, when ART was typically delayed until CD4 counts fell. A retrospective serial study tested whether changes in peripheral blood TRB repertoire composition and diversity were associated with ART initiation and durable HIV suppression. A total of over 150 cryopreserved PBMC samples came from roughly 30 adults with confirmed HIV infection and were collected serially over a mean of roughly six years (range 1-12). Of the roughly 30 participants with HIV, about a dozen were female. Test extractions of a monoclonal T-cell line alongside 30 or so polyclonal samples showed no cross-contamination during QIAcube processing. Results and caveats for the whole study, not just this receptor: ART initiation was associated with a significant increase in TRB diversity, but diversity stayed significantly below transplant donor controls even after long-term ART. No data were available on ART adherence, viral resistance or therapy changes, limiting inferences about post-ART repertoire changes. Samples dated from the mid-2000s to the late 2010s, and the ART regimens used may be less effective than current ones. Because pre-ART samples had limited cell numbers, unsorted PBMC were profiled rather than sorted CD4+ and CD8+ T cells. Owing to limited PBMC availability, only the TCR beta chain was sequenced, without alpha chain pairing. Expanded TRB clones identified before ART initiation dominated the repertoire at all time points, although this dominance fluctuated and declined in many PLHIV after ART. HIV repertoires had narrower CDR3 length ranges than controls, and the network structure suggested an antigen-experienced repertoire that shifted only slightly toward naive after ART.

The immunoSEQ hsTCRB v3.0 assay was used at survey level resolution to sequence the TRB variable region. TRB sequencing targeted a depth of 40,000-50,000 T-cell genomes per sample. TRB libraries were pooled and sequenced on an Illumina MiSeq using a v3 150-cycle kit. The source study handled its data this way. Repertoire analysis ran in R within a reproducible Nextflow workflow covering QC, data transformation and analysis. LymphoSeq2, an R package for exploring AIRR-Seq data, was used to implement the custom analyses. A handful of samples yielding fewer than 5000 total TRB sequences were excluded, leaving 150 to 200 analyzed HIV repertoires. Among the 188 retained HIV repertoires, some 57 were collected before ART initiation and roughly 130 were collected after ART initiation. Each repertoire was downsampled to 5000 TRB nucleotide sequences, and summary statistics were averaged across 100 downsampling iterations. The analysis kept only TRB sequences whose CDR3 regions were at least seven amino acids long. Diversity was assessed using a clonality score derived from Shannon entropy and using the Gini coefficient. In the repertoire networks, any two of the top 5000 CDR3 amino acid sequences were connected whenever the two sequences differed by an edit distance of one. For TRB CDR3 amino acid sequences, antigen specificity groups and MHC restriction were predicted with GLIPH2. CDR3 amino acid sequences were matched against VDJdb and McPAS-TCR to flag known CMV, EBV, HIV or tissue antigen associations. Pre-ART, post-ART and control groups were compared with Wilcoxon signed-rank tests and Holm-Bonferroni correction. TCRdb took this table from immuneACCESS and kept in-frame rearrangements with V and J called. Such tables lack part of the clones; where checked against another copy, unresolved V genes explain under half of the gap, and the rest is unexplained. From that table come the V and J calls and clone size; the DNA was used to work out D and trimming. A total of approximately 25,000 clones appear in this sample, nearly 85% of them only once. The ten largest clones add up to 9.5% to 12% of the sample.

Cut back by 7 bases and 10 bases, the V and J ends lie 20 bases apart. CDR3 length: 13 amino acids, cysteine to phenylalanine. Left in the record is the CDR3 DNA by itself, 39 bases read in frame from the first base. From a lookup of the germline V gene, CDR1 and CDR2 are SGHRS and YFSETQ. To note about this clone: The antigen it recognizes is unknown. No much larger clone exists at a distance of one base, and base qualities are not known.

Inclusion was restricted to participants for whom at least one PBMC sample before ART initiation and at least two post-ART samples were available. All participants with HIV were treated in the United States of America. Before DNA extraction, cryopreserved samples of about 0.95-10 million PBMC were thawed and washed. At the time of the earliest PBMC sample, participants with HIV were aged between 23 and 54 years. PBMC samples from each participant spanned 1-4 timepoints before ART initiation and 2-8 timepoints after ART initiation, with a median of 7 samples. For every participant, serial HIV viral load, CD4+ T-cell count, ART history and demographic data were obtained. Using a Qiagen kit on a QIAcube, genomic DNA was extracted from unsorted PBMC, with samples processed in batches of 12.

The sequenced sample was unsorted PBMCs, obtained 0.8 years before starting antiretroviral therapy. This chain joins TRBV5-1 to TRBJ1-2; too little of a D gene remains to name it. This TCR derives from a man aged 18 to 29 with HIV. The CDR3 reads as follows: CASGIWASGDYTF. The sequence in DNA is TGCGCCAGCGGCATTTGGGCTTCCGGGGACTACACCTTC.